Detailed here is one TCR beta chain. As yet, its antigen is unknown. The source of the sample is a study of blood T cells in healthy people across ages. Primers used in a second PCR of about 6 to 11 cycles were a sample-barcoded 5' primer and a J-beta primer mix. Via MiXCR, TCRdb re-called the 5' RACE reads, giving one row per CDR3 protein. In the table there are about 1.6 million distinct CDR3 sequences, roughly 32% of which are singletons. Isolated per sample were at least 6 million PBMCs. Study-wide points: Investigators viewed diversity estimates from one million T cells as underestimates, the study reported. Long-lived and aged donors differed, with more naive CD4+ cells and higher diversity in the long-lived. Because sorting was not performed, PBMCs prevented conclusive naive versus antigen-experienced comparison.

The sample taken for sequencing was blood. The clonotype comes from a woman younger than 45 in good health.

The CDR3 loop reads CASSWTQGQPNYGYTF. The CDR3 nucleotides read TGTGCCAGCAGCTGGACTCAGGGACAGCCTAACTATGGCTACACCTTC. V and J are TRBV5-6 and TRBJ1-2; 7 nucleotides align to TRBD1. The CDR3 sequence is 16 residues long. The germline V gene encodes CDR1 SGHDT and CDR2 YYEEEE. The J segment lost 0 bases and the V segment lost 3 bases, leaving 8 bases of the junction unmatched.